This TCR beta chain stems from a study of T cell repertoires in cytomegalovirus infection. One entry per CDR3 protein, called by TCRdb with MiXCR from the reads. The sample lists roughly 630,000 distinct CDR3 sequences, less than 25% seen once, with approximately 8.2% in the top ten. Germline V gene data show CDR1 as MNHNY and CDR2 as SVGAGI (reference sequence). CDR3 size: 15 residues. V shed 1 base and J shed 3 bases, with 12 bases lying between them. The chain recombines TRBV6-6 with TRBJ1-1; no definite D call. This TCR derives from a human donor in good health (CMV status not recorded). Some clones in this sample may be carry-over from other donors' samples. The sequenced material came from CD8+ T cells from PBMCs. This CDR3 is CASSYFRQVDTEAFF. In DNA, the CDR3 is TGTGCCAGCAGTTACTTCAGGCAGGTGGACACTGAAGCTTTCTTT.